The 30 T cell receptor beta chains below come from one sample, sequenced in a study of blood T cells in healthy people across ages (dated by TCRdb to between 2015 and 2017). The library was built by means of 5' RACE. Sequencing instrument: Illumina HiSeq 2500. A second PCR of about 7 to 12 cycles was performed with a sample-barcoded 5' primer and a J-beta primer mix. TCRdb trimmed public reads at Q25 via fastp, called clones via MiXCR and kept in-frame beta chains. Each entry is one CDR3 protein sequence, shown with its most common DNA and genes. The sample includes more than 900,000 distinct CDR3 sequences, with roughly 29% observed a single time. Of the sample, approximately 10% falls within the top ten clones. These same data were also listed under a study on T cells of mothers and their children.

Sequenced material: blood. Every receptor here comes from a woman in her thirties or forties in good health.

The chain employs TRBV12-3 or TRBV12-4 and TRBJ2-3, with 11 bases fitting TRBD2. V shed 6 bases and J 8 bases; nucleotides not matched to a gene: 16. The CDR3 totals 17 residues. The CDR3 loop reads CASRTPWVAGGRVTQYF. In nucleotides, the CDR3 is TGTGCCAGCAGAACCCCTTGGGTAGCGGGGGGGCGGGTTACGCAGTATTTT.

This clonotype has only one observation. The chain links TRBV4-2 to TRBJ1-1; D is undetermined. The V end lost 0 bases, the J end lost 6 bases, and 8 bases lay between the germline ends. The CDR3 loop spans 13 amino acids. Germline V gene data show CDR1 as LGHNA and CDR2 as YNFKEQ. The CDR3 sequence: CASSQESPPEAFF. The CDR3, as DNA: TGTGCCAGCAGCCAAGAAAGCCCTCCTGAAGCTTTCTTT.

Regarding this clonotype: Germline and junction disagree at one end, which may indicate a read error. The chain couples TRBV6-6 to TRBJ2-6, with D perhaps assigned TRBD1 or TRBD2 (5 bases each). This CDR3 has 15 residues. Germline CDR1 MNHNY, CDR2 SVGAGI (reference sequence). CDR3 in amino acids: CASLRGDSGANVRTF. CDR3 nucleotide sequence: TGTGCCAGCCTGAGGGGAGACTCTGGGGCCAACGTCCGGACTTTC.

Worth noting for this clonotype: This may come from a read error, since a much larger clone is one base off. The chain uses TRBV20-1 and TRBJ2-7; 7 positions agree with TRBD1. V dropped 5 bases and J dropped 3; count of bases not matched to a gene: 10. Per germline, CDR1 DFQATT and CDR2 SNEGSKA (reference sequence). The CDR3 runs 14 residues. This CDR3 reads CSAGTSTGNYEQYF. CDR3 bases: TGCAGTGCTGGAACTTCGACAGGGAACTACGAGCAGTACTTC.

This clonotype was observed a handful of times. V is TRBV3-1 and J is TRBJ2-1; the match to TRBD2 covers 9 bases. Looked up from germline, CDR1 is LGHDT and CDR2 is YNNKEL (reference sequence). The V and J ends lost 2 bases and 6 bases, in that order; junction bases with no gene match: 5. The CDR3 runs to 15 residues. The CDR3 sequence: CASSQSGGSTNEQFF. CDR3 bases: TGTGCCAGCAGCCAAAGCGGGGGGAGCACCAATGAGCAGTTCTTC.

This clonotype has a count of ten or more. J is TRBJ2-5 and V is TRBV12-3 or TRBV12-4; D possibly corresponds to TRBD1 (7 bases). Trimming shortened V by 2 bases and J by 5 bases, and 12 bases separated the two germline ends. The CDR3 loop spans 14 amino acids. The CDR3 sequence: CASSLRAGGETQYF. DNA for the CDR3: TGTGCCAGCAGTTTACGGGCAGGGGGGGAGACCCAGTACTTC.

In this sample, this clonotype turned up many times. The rearrangement uses TRBV25-1 and TRBJ2-7; TRBD2 matches at 7 bases. The CDR3 sequence is 11 residues long. Per germline, CDR1 MGHDK and CDR2 SYGVNS. With V trimmed by 7 bases and J by 6 bases, 3 bases remained unmatched. The CDR3 reads CASTGGGEQYF. Here the CDR3 DNA reads TGTGCCAGCACTGGCGGGGGCGAGCAGTACTTC.

This clonotype was detected only a few times. J is TRBJ1-1 and V is TRBV13; 9 nucleotides agree with TRBD1. The germline V gene has CDR1 PRHDT and CDR2 FYEKMQ (reference sequence). The CDR3 covers 15 residues. J lost 2 bases, V lost 5 bases, and 6 bases had no gene match. CDR3 sequence (DNA): TGTGCCAGCAGCCCCGACAGGGGGGCAAACACTGAAGCTTTCTTT. This encodes CASSPDRGANTEAFF.

J is TRBJ1-2 and V is TRBV11-2, with unresolved D. The CDR3 consists of 12 residues. Germline V lookup: CDR1 SGHAT, CDR2 FQNNGV. Between the trimmed V and J ends, which lost 0 bases and 10 bases, there was a span of 9 bases. CDR3 nucleotide sequence: TGTGCCAGCAGCTTAGAAGCATCGGACTACACCTTC. The encoded protein is CASSLEASDYTF.

The chain combines TRBV6-6 with TRBJ2-7; tentative D call: TRBD2 (5 bases). CDR3 length equals 11 residues. Trimming took 7 bases from V and 7 from J, leaving 11 bases between them. CDR1 and CDR2 from the germline V gene are MNHNY and SVGAGI (reference sequence). The CDR3 DNA reads as TGTGCCAGCAAGAATACGGGGGAGCAGTACTTC. Protein product: CASKNTGEQYF.

The chain carries TRBV7-2 and TRBJ2-5, with 9 bases identical to TRBD2. From germline, CDR1 is SGHTA and CDR2 FQGNSA. Trimming removed 0 bases from V and 3 bases from J; junction bases left unmatched: 8. The CDR3 runs to 17 residues. The CDR3 is CASSLAAPLAGEETQYF. In DNA, the CDR3 is TGTGCCAGCAGCTTAGCCGCTCCGTTAGCGGGAGAAGAGACCCAGTACTTC.

This chain links TRBV6-5 with TRBJ1-6; TRBD1 aligns across 7 bases. The ends lost 0 bases at V and 5 bases at J; junction bases unmatched: 1. The CDR3 has 15 amino acids. CDR1 MNHEY and CDR2 SVGAGI come from the germline V gene. CDR3 amino acids: CASSYSGQHNSPLHF. The CDR3 coding sequence is TGTGCCAGCAGTTACTCGGGACAGCATAATTCACCCCTCCACTTT.

The V and J genes are TRBV27 and TRBJ2-2; 10 positions match TRBD2. Germline CDR1 reads MNHEY; CDR2 reads SMNVEV (reference sequence). This CDR3 is 18 amino acids long. V lost 3 bases to trimming and J lost 0 bases; unmatched junction nucleotides: 7. CDR3 DNA sequence: TGTGCCAGCAGTTTTGAGGCTAGCGGGGGCCCGAACACCGGGGAGCTGTTTTTT. This codes for CASSFEASGGPNTGELFF.

In its sample, this clonotype was seen a few times. The V and J genes are TRBV9 and TRBJ2-1; D possibly corresponds to TRBD2 (6 bases). Germline lookup yields CDR1 SGDLS and CDR2 YYNGEE. V was cut by 3 bases and J by 7 bases, with 11 bases left in between. This CDR3 is 13 amino acids long. In DNA, the CDR3 is TGTGCCAGCAGCGCCCTCCTAGCGAATGAGCAGTTCTTC. This gives the protein CASSALLANEQFF. Together with reference TRBV9 and TRBJ2-1, the CDR3 gives the full variable domain: DSGVTQTPKHLITATGQRVTLRCSPRSGDLSVYWYQQSLDQGLQFLIQYYNGEERAKGNILERFSAQQFPDLHSELNLSSLELGDSALYFCASSALLANEQFFGPGTRLTVL.

This sequence joins TRBV5-6 and TRBJ2-5, with a possible D match to TRBD2 (5 bases). V was pared by 2 bases and J by 5 bases, with 19 bases between. Germline CDR1 and CDR2: SGHDT and YYEEEE. The CDR3 has 16 residues. The CDR3 nucleotides read TGTGCCAGCAGCTTTAGCGTCGCTGAATTAAGGGAGACCCAGTACTTC. Amino acids: CASSFSVAELRETQYF.

Only a few counts were recorded for this clonotype. This may stem from a read error, because a much larger clone lies one nucleotide away. The chain employs TRBV11-2 and TRBJ2-1; 12 nucleotides agree with TRBD2. Germline CDR1 is SGHAT and CDR2 is FQNNGV. This CDR3 is 16 amino acids long. CDR3 nucleotides: TGTGCCAGCAGTACTAGCGGGGGGAGCTCCTACGATGAGCAGTTCTTC. Translating it yields CASSTSGGSSYDEQFF.

This clonotype turned up a few times. The chain joins TRBV28 to TRBJ2-3; 8 bases agree with TRBD2. The CDR3 length is 15 residues. Germline V CDR1 and CDR2: MDHEN, SYDVKM. V shed 7 bases and J 3 bases; nucleotides not matched to a gene: 9. The CDR3, as DNA: TGTGCCAGCATAGATGGGGCGGGGGGAACAGATACGCAGTATTTT. This gives the protein CASIDGAGGTDTQYF.

This rearrangement joins TRBV18 to TRBJ1-1; the D gene is possibly TRBD1 (6 bases). The germline V gene has CDR1 KGHSH and CDR2 LQKENI. Trimming pared 3 bases from V and 0 bases from J, leaving 29 bases between. CDR3 length equals 21 residues. The DNA for the CDR3 is TGTGCCAGCTCACCCCGGAGGGGGGCCTTAACGTCCATGACCATGAACACTGAAGCTTTCTTT. As protein: CASSPRRGALTSMTMNTEAFF.

This clonotype was counted ten times or more. The chain links TRBV27 to TRBJ2-7; TRBD1 matches 9 bases. Germline V CDR1 and CDR2: MNHEY, SMNVEV (reference sequence). V trimming: 4 bases; J trimming: 5 bases; junction bases outside the gene matches: 9. The CDR3 loop spans 15 amino acids. CDR3 residues: CASSYVGQGSNEQYF. DNA for the CDR3: TGTGCCAGCAGTTACGTTGGACAGGGGTCGAACGAGCAGTACTTC.

About this clonotype: The junction and the germline gene differ at one end; a read error may be behind it. V gene TRBV20-1 combines with J gene TRBJ1-4, with a tentative D call TRBD1 (5 bases). This CDR3 has 12 residues. Germline values: CDR1 DFQATT, CDR2 SNEGSKA (reference sequence). CDR3 bases: TGCAGTGCTACAGGGTCCCGGGAAAAACGGTTTTTT. Its translation: CSATGSREKRFF.

CDR3 sequence reads: CASSSDQRETINYGYTF. In nucleotides, the CDR3 is TGCGCCAGCAGCTCCGACCAGAGGGAGACGATTAACTATGGCTACACCTTC. The V gene is TRBV5-1, the J gene TRBJ1-2; D unclear. Trimming took 3 bases from V and 1 from J, leaving 19 bases between them. CDR3 length equals 17 residues. CDR1 is SGHRS and CDR2 is YFSETQ in the germline V gene.

In this sample, this clonotype turned up a few times. The chain links TRBV29-1 to TRBJ1-4; D perhaps matches TRBD1 (5 bases). V was pared by 7 bases and J by 2 bases, with 17 bases between. Germline loops: CDR1 SQVTM, CDR2 ANQGSEA. This CDR3 is 15 amino acids long. In DNA, the CDR3 is TGCAGCGCCCTACCTGCAGGGTGGACTAATGAAAAACTGTTTTTT. It translates to CSALPAGWTNEKLFF.

This clonotype turned up a few times. The rearrangement uses TRBV28 and TRBJ1-3; D is unresolved. From germline, CDR1 is MDHEN and CDR2 SYDVKM. This CDR3 comprises 14 residues. V gave up 6 bases and J gave up 4 bases, with 13 bases separating them. DNA for the CDR3: TGTGCCAGCAGGCCCGCTTTGGCGGGAAACACCATATATTTT. Residues: CASRPALAGNTIYF.

This clonotype has more than one count but fewer than ten. The chain recombines TRBV27 with TRBJ1-2; 7 positions match TRBD1. Germline V lookup: CDR1 MNHEY, CDR2 SMNVEV (reference sequence). V gave up 6 bases and J gave up 3 bases; unmatched junction bases: 10. The CDR3 is 15 amino acids. The chain's CDR3 is CASSSTGAGDYGYTF. The CDR3 bases are TGTGCCAGCAGCAGCACAGGGGCCGGGGACTATGGCTACACCTTC.

The rearrangement uses TRBV3-1 and TRBJ2-7; TRBD1 or TRBD2 may be the D gene (5 bases each). Germline values: CDR1 LGHDT, CDR2 YNNKEL (reference sequence). Trimming pared 3 bases from V and 2 bases from J, leaving 8 bases between. This CDR3 region has 13 residues. The CDR3 sequence is CASSHEGTYEQYF. The CDR3 region has the DNA TGTGCCAGCAGCCATGAGGGGACCTACGAGCAGTACTTC.

The sample holds a few counts of this clonotype. The V gene is TRBV5-1, the J gene TRBJ2-2, with TRBD2 as a possible D gene (6 bases). Trimming left V 3 bases short and J 3 bases short, with 15 bases between. There are 16 residues in the CDR3. The V gene's germline CDR1 is SGHRS and CDR2 YFSETQ. The chain's CDR3 is CASSSYGGVDTGELFF. The CDR3 DNA follows: TGCGCCAGCAGCTCATACGGGGGAGTCGACACCGGGGAGCTGTTTTTT.

The chain couples TRBV12-3 or TRBV12-4 to TRBJ2-3, with TRBD2 matching over 16 bases. V lost 6 bases and J lost 2; bases outside the gene matches: 8. The CDR3 is 18 residues long. CDR3 region: CASRPGLAGGITTDTQYF. CDR3 coding DNA: TGTGCCAGCAGACCGGGACTAGCGGGGGGGATCACCACAGATACGCAGTATTTT.

The V gene is TRBV20-1, the J gene TRBJ2-3; D is unresolved. Germline V lookup: CDR1 DFQATT, CDR2 SNEGSKA (reference sequence). With 0 bases removed from V and 4 bases from J, the gap between germline ends came to 11 bases. The CDR3 length is 14 residues. The CDR3 is CSARDARAPDTQYF. CDR3 nucleotides: TGCAGTGCTAGAGACGCTCGCGCGCCAGATACGCAGTATTTT.

As for this clonotype: The junction departs from the called germline gene at one end, perhaps through a read error. The rearrangement links TRBV9 to TRBJ2-1, with D perhaps TRBD2 (6 bases). The CDR3 has 14 residues. Germline values: CDR1 SGDLS, CDR2 YYNGEE. In nucleotides, the CDR3 is TGTACCAGCAGCTTTGGCGGGGAGGCCTTGGAGCAGTTCTTC. Encoded protein: CTSSFGGEALEQFF.

V gene TRBV29-1 combines with J gene TRBJ1-2; 7 bases map to TRBD1. Unmatched junction bases numbered 7, after V lost 0 bases and J lost 6 bases. Germline V gives CDR1 SQVTM, CDR2 ANQGSEA. CDR3 length: 14 amino acids. CDR3 sequence reads: CSVEEPDRIHGYTF. CDR3 DNA: TGCAGCGTTGAAGAACCGGACAGGATCCATGGCTACACCTTC. The full variable domain, in which reference TRBV29-1 and TRBJ1-2 provide the parts outside the CDR3, is SAVISQKPSRDICQRGTSLTIQCQVDSQVTMMFWYRQQPGQSLTLIATANQGSEATYESGFVIDKFPISRPNLTFSTLTVSNMSPEDSSIYLCSVEEPDRIHGYTFGSGTRLTVV.